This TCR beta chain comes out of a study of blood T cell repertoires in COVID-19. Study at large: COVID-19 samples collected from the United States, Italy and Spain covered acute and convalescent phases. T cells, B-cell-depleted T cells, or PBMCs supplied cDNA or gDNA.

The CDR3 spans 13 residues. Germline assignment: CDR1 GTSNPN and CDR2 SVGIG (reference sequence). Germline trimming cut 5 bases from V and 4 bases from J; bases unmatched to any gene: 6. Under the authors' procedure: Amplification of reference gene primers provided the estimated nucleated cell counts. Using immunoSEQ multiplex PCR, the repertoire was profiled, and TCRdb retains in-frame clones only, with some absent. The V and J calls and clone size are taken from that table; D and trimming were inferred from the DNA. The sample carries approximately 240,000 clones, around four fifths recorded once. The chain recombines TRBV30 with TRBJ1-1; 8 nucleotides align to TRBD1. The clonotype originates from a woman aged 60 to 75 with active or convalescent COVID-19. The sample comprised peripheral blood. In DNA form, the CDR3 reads TGTGCCTGGGACGGACAGGGTGGCACTGAAGCTTTCTTT. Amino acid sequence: CAWDGQGGTEAFF.